The entry below describes one TCR beta chain. Enrollees, about 18 to 89 years old, lived in approximately 25 US areas. The data stem from a study of blood T cell repertoires in COVID-19. Turning to the study itself: T cells, B-cell-depleted T cells, or PBMCs supplied cDNA or gDNA.

Authors' processing steps: Nucleated cell counts were estimated from reference gene primer amplification. Here immunoSEQ multiplex PCR was the method, and the copy in TCRdb shows in-frame clones only, minus some. That table gives V, J and clone size, and the DNA gave D and trimming. The sample lists some 150,000 clones, around 84% occurring once. V lost 6 bases and J 7 bases, leaving 21 bases between the germline ends. CDR1 and CDR2 (germline): MNHEY, SVGAGI. The CDR3 sequence is 15 residues long. The source of this sequence is a man aged 50 or older who had recovered from COVID-19. Sequenced: PBMCs or T cells enriched from blood (not recorded which). V and J are TRBV6-5 and TRBJ1-1; D possibly corresponds to TRBD1 (6 bases). CDR3 sequence reads: CASSRGGIGKVEAFF. CDR3 DNA sequence: TGTGCCAGCAGCCGAGGGGGAATAGGTAAGGTTGAAGCTTTCTTT.